This TCR beta chain was recorded in a study of OX40 agonist ivuxolimab in advanced cancers. Study outcomes and limitations: Dosing at 0.1 to 3.0 mg/kg was accompanied by clonal expansion of CD4+ and CD8+ blood T cells by week 6. Clonal expansion was among the lowest in partial responders at 0.1-3.0 mg/kg, especially CD8+.

The germline CDR1 and CDR2 sequences are SGHTA and FQGNSA. There are 15 residues in the CDR3. J gave up 6 bases and V 1 base, and 4 bases lay outside the gene matches. A note on this clone: What it binds is not known.

Method: immunoSEQ multiplex PCR; TCRdb's copy keeps in-frame clones and lacks some. The sample yields tens of thousands of clones, 65% to 90% seen once. The receptor's source is an adult with an advanced solid tumor such as melanoma, head and neck, liver or kidney cancer. The sequenced sample was CD4+ or CD8+ T cells sorted from blood, obtained in a trial of the OX40 agonist ivuxolimab. The genes are TRBV7-2 and TRBJ1-5; 9 bases map to TRBD1. The CDR3, as DNA: TGTGCCAGCAGCTTAGGATCGACAGGGGGTCAGCCCCAGCATTTT. Its protein is CASSLGSTGGQPQHF. The variable domain in full, completed from reference TRBV7-2 and TRBJ1-5, reads GAGVSQSPSNKVTEKGKDVELRCDPISGHTALYWYRQSLGQGLEFLIYFQGNSAPDKSGLPSDRFSAERTGGSVSTLTIQRTQQEDSAVYLCASSLGSTGGQPQHFGDGTRLSIL.